The 5 T cell receptor beta chains in this list originate from one sample, sequenced in a study of a mutant IDH1 vaccine in newly diagnosed glioma (dated by TCRdb to the early 2020s). For these receptors, no antigen is known. Library construction relied on the immunoSEQ multiplex PCR assay. In its TCRdb copy, this immuneACCESS table keeps in-frame sequences only and misses some clones. Where compared with another copy, unresolved V genes explain less than half of these, and the others have no known cause. This sample comprises some 60,000 clones, 87% of them detected only once. The ten largest clones capture about 1.3% of the sample. The sample's time point, from its label and the paper: week 23, last vaccination. A 20-mer mutant IDH1 peptide at 300 micrograms in Montanide made up each vaccine dose, which was injected subcutaneously together with topical imiquimod. The source material was PBMCs, sampled from a glioma patient whose treatment included an IDH1 peptide vaccine. Source of these receptors: a man aged 40-50 years with glioma.

The rearrangement uses TRBV6-5 and TRBJ2-7; TRBD1 agrees at 9 bases. CDR1 and CDR2 from the germline V gene are MNHEY and SVGAGI. After removal of 6 bases from V and 6 bases from J, the junction contained 12 bases not matched to a gene. This CDR3 region has 15 residues. The CDR3 protein is CASRLRRTGVGEQYF. The DNA of the CDR3 is TGTGCCAGCAGGCTTCGTAGGACAGGGGTAGGCGAGCAGTACTTC.

This rearrangement joins TRBV6-6 to TRBJ1-5, with D possibly being TRBD1 (6 bases). CDR1 and CDR2 (germline): MNHNY, SVGAGI (reference sequence). The CDR3 length is 15 residues. Trimming took 4 bases from V and 3 from J, leaving 13 bases between them. The CDR3 here is CASSWGQTPNQPQHF. In DNA form, the CDR3 reads TGTGCCAGCAGTTGGGGGCAGACACCCAATCAGCCCCAGCATTTT.

This chain links TRBV5-1 with TRBJ1-4; D gene uncertain. In germline, CDR1 is SGHRS, CDR2 YFSETQ. CDR3 length: 13 residues. Deletions cut 1 base from V and 5 bases from J, with 6 bases between. This CDR3 is CASSLIRNEKLFF. The CDR3 nucleotides are TGCGCCAGCAGCTTGATCAGGAATGAAAAACTGTTTTTT.

In its sample, this clone was seen once. The chain joins TRBV7-6 to TRBJ2-6; no clear D. Germline V gene lookup returns CDR1 SGHVS and CDR2 FNYEAQ. The CDR3 length is 14 residues. With 5 bases removed from V and 4 bases from J, the gap between germline ends came to 9 bases. The CDR3 is CASSHWIGANVLTF. The DNA of the CDR3 is TGTGCCAGCAGCCACTGGATCGGGGCCAACGTCCTGACTTTC.

The chain joins TRBV5-5 to TRBJ2-5; 9 bases map to TRBD2. Trimming removed 0 bases from V and 1 base from J; junction bases left unmatched: 13. CDR1 and CDR2 from the germline V gene are SGHKS and YYEKEE (reference sequence). CDR3 length equals 19 residues. The CDR3 protein is CASSLVLAGSMGAQETQYF. CDR3 in DNA: TGTGCCAGCAGCTTGGTTCTAGCGGGGTCTATGGGGGCCCAAGAGACCCAGTACTTC.